These 32 T cell receptor beta chains came from one sample sequenced in a study of T cell changes during pregnancy in multiple sclerosis. The method was immunoSEQ multiplex PCR; TCRdb's version includes in-frame clones alone and lacks a portion of them. In the table there are 40,000 to 55,000 clones, just over 90% of which are singletons. The material sequenced was CD4+ T cells from peripheral blood mononuclear cells, taken before pregnancy. Receptors originate from a female donor with multiple sclerosis, enrolled in a pregnancy study.

This rearrangement joins TRBV7-8 to TRBJ1-1; TRBD1 agrees at 8 bases. Germline trimming cut 1 base from V and 3 bases from J; bases unmatched to any gene: 4. The CDR3 runs 15 residues. Per germline, CDR1 SGHVS and CDR2 FQNEAQ. CDR3: CASSLGQGLYTEAFF. DNA of the CDR3: TGTGCCAGCAGCTTAGGACAGGGGTTGTACACTGAAGCTTTCTTT.

The V and J genes are TRBV13 and TRBJ1-4; possibly TRBD1 for D (6 bases). There are 16 residues in the CDR3. Per germline, CDR1 PRHDT and CDR2 FYEKMQ (reference sequence). V was pared by 5 bases and J by 8 bases, with 21 bases between. In DNA, the CDR3 is TGTGCCAGCAGCCGTAGACTACAGGGTGAGAAAGAAAAACTGTTTTTT. Its translation is CASSRRLQGEKEKLFF.

The chain recombines TRBV20-1 with TRBJ2-7; a weak D match, TRBD2 (6 bases). The CDR3 sequence is 11 residues long. Trimming left V 6 bases short and J 9 bases short, with 15 bases between. Germline V CDR1 and CDR2: DFQATT, SNEGSKA (reference sequence). The CDR3 reads CSATDYPGQYF. Written as DNA, the CDR3 is TGCAGTGCGACGGACTACCCTGGGCAGTACTTC.

This clone is a singleton in its sample. The rearrangement links TRBV7-6 to TRBJ2-1; TRBD2 matches 7 bases. Trimming at V came to 1 base and at J to 4 bases, leaving 13 bases not matched to a gene. The V gene's germline CDR1 is SGHVS and CDR2 FNYEAQ. The length of the CDR3 is 18 residues. Here the CDR3 reads CASSLGVGGTVSYNEQFF. The CDR3 nucleotides read TGTGCCAGCAGCTTAGGGGTGGGGGGGACCGTTAGTTACAATGAGCAGTTCTTC.

This clone appeared once. The rearrangement uses TRBV6-6 and TRBJ2-7, with TRBD2 identical over 11 bases. Germline-derived CDR1 and CDR2 are MNHNY and SVGAGI (reference sequence). The CDR3 extends over 13 amino acids. The ends lost 6 bases at V and 3 bases at J; junction bases unmatched: 1. The CDR3 spells CASSLAGGYEQYF. Written as DNA, the CDR3 is TGTGCCAGCAGCCTAGCGGGAGGCTACGAGCAGTACTTC.

The J gene is TRBJ2-2, the V gene TRBV19; 7 bases line up with TRBD2. V lost 5 bases to trimming and J lost 0 bases; unmatched junction nucleotides: 9. Germline CDR1 LNHDA, CDR2 SQIVND (reference sequence). The CDR3 consists of 17 residues. CDR3 sequence reads: CASSGRRGVANTGELFF. For the CDR3, the DNA is TGTGCCAGTAGTGGCCGTCGGGGGGTCGCGAACACCGGGGAGCTGTTTTTT.

The rearrangement joins TRBV27 to TRBJ1-1; D gene ambiguous. The CDR3 totals 13 residues. Germline CDR1 reads MNHEY; CDR2 reads SMNVEV (reference sequence). Trimming took 5 bases from V and 2 from J, leaving 9 bases between them. Here the CDR3 DNA reads TGTGCCAGCAGTACCCCCGGTAACACTGAAGCTTTCTTT. Translation gives CASSTPGNTEAFF.

In its sample, this clone was seen once. V is TRBV25-1 and J is TRBJ1-2, with 7 bases fitting TRBD1. CDR3 length: 14 amino acids. With 6 bases clipped from V and 2 bases from J, the junction kept 6 bases outside the gene matches. Looked up from germline, CDR1 is MGHDK and CDR2 is SYGVNS. CDR3 in amino acids: CASSLPGQNYGYTF. Here the CDR3 DNA reads TGTGCCAGCAGCTTACCGGGACAGAACTATGGCTACACCTTC.

The chain has TRBV10-3 and TRBJ2-7; 8 bases are shared with TRBD2. CDR3 length equals 13 residues. V shed 11 bases and J 2 bases; nucleotides not matched to a gene: 8. Germline V gives CDR1 ENHRY, CDR2 SYGVKD. The DNA of the CDR3 is TGTGCCGCGGGGGGCAGAGAGACCTACGAGCAGTACTTC. Translation gives CAAGGRETYEQYF.

As DNA, the CDR3 is TGCGCCAGCAGCTATGCAGGGTTCGATGAGCAGTTCTTC. As protein: CASSYAGFDEQFF. The chain uses TRBV5-1 and TRBJ2-1; D perhaps matches TRBD1 (5 bases). This CDR3 comprises 13 residues. Trimming left V 3 bases short and J 8 bases short, with 12 bases between. Germline CDR1 reads SGHRS; CDR2 reads YFSETQ.

The chain recombines TRBV7-9 with TRBJ2-7, with D possibly being TRBD1 (6 bases). The germline V and J ends were trimmed by 1 base and 2 bases, with 9 bases remaining between them. Germline V gene lookup returns CDR1 SEHNR and CDR2 FQNEAQ (reference sequence). The CDR3 is 14 amino acids. The CDR3 is CASSLGQGTYEQYF. In DNA form, the CDR3 reads TGTGCCAGCAGCTTAGGGCAGGGGACCTACGAGCAGTACTTC.

The chain joins TRBV7-9 to TRBJ1-1; perhaps TRBD1 as D (6 bases). Looked up from germline, CDR1 is SEHNR and CDR2 is FQNEAQ (reference sequence). V lost 6 bases and J lost 2, with 7 bases in between. This CDR3 is built from 12 residues. CDR3 nucleotide sequence: TGTGCCAGCAGACAGGGAAACACTGAAGCTTTCTTT. Its protein is CASRQGNTEAFF.

This clone was seen more than once but under ten times. This rearrangement joins TRBV18 to TRBJ2-4, with 7 bases identical to TRBD1. The CDR3 is 15 residues long. V lost 5 bases, J lost 4 bases, and 8 bases stayed unmatched. Germline lookup yields CDR1 KGHSH and CDR2 LQKENI. As DNA, the CDR3 is TGTGCCAGCTCATTGCAGGGGGACCTGAAAAACATTCAGTACTTC. Amino acids: CASSLQGDLKNIQYF.

The rearrangement links TRBV30 to TRBJ1-5, with 10 bases matching TRBD1. The CDR3 length is 16 residues. Germline CDR1 is GTSNPN and CDR2 is SVGIG (reference sequence). V gave up 2 bases and J gave up 4 bases; unmatched junction bases: 8. The CDR3 is CAWSTRGTGANQPQHF. In DNA form, the CDR3 reads TGTGCCTGGAGTACCCGAGGGACAGGGGCAAATCAGCCCCAGCATTTT.

This chain links TRBV11-2 with TRBJ1-1; D remains ambiguous. The V gene lost 6 bases and the J gene lost 1 base, with 12 bases spanning the gap. This CDR3 is built from 14 residues. The germline V gene has CDR1 SGHAT and CDR2 FQNNGV. The CDR3 DNA follows: TGTGCCAGCAGGCACGCCGGGAGGAACACTGAAGCTTTCTTT. Translating gives CASRHAGRNTEAFF.

The V and J genes are TRBV6-1 and TRBJ2-7; TRBD2 matches at 13 bases. The CDR3 is made up of 19 amino acids. V shed 2 bases, J shed 4 bases, and the junction held 14 bases outside the gene matches. Germline V gene data show CDR1 as MNHNS and CDR2 as SASEGT. The chain's CDR3 is CASSESSGGLAGVRYEQYF. DNA of the CDR3: TGTGCCAGCAGTGAAAGTAGTGGAGGACTAGCGGGAGTAAGGTACGAGCAGTACTTC.

The gene calls are TRBV29-1 and TRBJ2-1, with TRBD2 matching 9 bases. The J segment lost 2 bases and the V segment lost 2 bases, leaving 1 base of the junction unmatched. The germline CDR1 and CDR2 sequences are SQVTM and ANQGSEA. There are 14 residues in the CDR3. The CDR3 here is CSVELAGAYNEQFF. CDR3 DNA sequence: TGCAGCGTTGAATTAGCGGGAGCCTACAATGAGCAGTTCTTC.

The chain couples TRBV27 to TRBJ1-1, with D tentatively TRBD1 (6 bases). Germline V gene sequence: CDR1 MNHEY, CDR2 SMNVEV (reference sequence). V gave up 0 bases and J gave up 4 bases, with 12 bases separating them. The CDR3 has 15 amino acids. CDR3 region: CASSLSPGGLTEAFF. For the CDR3, the DNA is TGTGCCAGCAGTTTATCCCCCGGGGGGCTCACTGAAGCTTTCTTT.

The rearrangement links TRBV7-6 to TRBJ1-3; D unresolved. The CDR3 runs to 16 residues. Germline-derived CDR1 and CDR2 are SGHVS and FNYEAQ. Between the trimmed V and J ends, which lost 2 bases and 0 bases, there was a span of 11 bases. The CDR3 region is CASSLTDTDSGNTIYF. The CDR3 nucleotides are TGTGCCAGCAGCTTAACCGACACGGACTCTGGAAACACCATATATTTT.

This chain connects TRBV11-1 to TRBJ2-7, with no clear D. The CDR3 runs 12 residues. Germline lookup yields CDR1 SGHAT and CDR2 FQDESV (reference sequence). The V end lost 2 bases, the J end lost 3 bases, and 5 bases lay between the germline ends. The CDR3 region is CASSLNGYEQYF. The CDR3 coding sequence is TGTGCCAGCAGCTTAAACGGCTACGAGCAGTACTTC.

This clone was observed a handful of times. The chain carries TRBV6-1 and TRBJ2-1, with unresolved D. The CDR3 runs to 13 residues. Germline V gene data show CDR1 as MNHNS and CDR2 as SASEGT. Trimming cost V 6 bases and J 9 bases, with 15 bases left between them. The CDR3 DNA is TGTGCCAGCAGCCTCGAAGAGTTCGCTGAGCAGTTCTTC. Residues: CASSLEEFAEQFF.

This rearrangement joins TRBV5-1 to TRBJ2-7; 8 nucleotides align to TRBD1. In germline, CDR1 is SGHRS, CDR2 YFSETQ. V dropped 4 bases and J dropped 3; count of bases not matched to a gene: 6. The CDR3 covers 14 residues. As DNA, the CDR3 is TGCGCCAGCAGCCTGACAGGGGCTAACTACGAGCAGTACTTC. It codes for CASSLTGANYEQYF.

This clone has more than one count but fewer than ten. V gene TRBV30 combines with J gene TRBJ1-5; D not resolved. This CDR3 is 13 amino acids long. V lost 5 bases, J lost 4 bases, and 12 bases lay in between. CDR1 and CDR2 (germline): GTSNPN, SVGIG (reference sequence). The CDR3 region has the DNA TGTGCCTGGGCGCTAGGCGGGAATCAGCCCCAGCATTTT. It is translated as CAWALGGNQPQHF.

The chain links TRBV14 to TRBJ1-2; 7 bases are shared with TRBD1. V was pared by 4 bases and J by 3 bases, with 5 bases of the junction left unmatched. Per the germline V gene, CDR1 is SGHDN and CDR2 is FVKESK. CDR3 length: 14 residues. CDR3 residues: CASSPLTGYYGYTF. CDR3 DNA: TGTGCCAGCAGCCCATTGACAGGGTACTATGGCTACACCTTC.

CDR3 amino acids: CASSLRTGNTEAFF. The CDR3 nucleotides are TGTGCCAGCAGCTTGCGGACTGGGAACACTGAAGCTTTCTTT. The rearrangement joins TRBV7-9 to TRBJ1-1; D uncertain. Germline V gene sequence: CDR1 SEHNR, CDR2 FQNEAQ (reference sequence). Between the trimmed V and J ends, which lost 3 bases and 1 base, there was a span of 9 bases. CDR3 length: 14 residues.

V gene TRBV4-1 combines with J gene TRBJ2-4; 7 bases match TRBD2. The germline CDR1 and CDR2 sequences are MGHRA and YSYEKL. V was clipped by 4 bases and J by 0 bases; unmatched bases: 12. The CDR3 length is 18 residues. CDR3 DNA: TGCGCCAGCAGCCCCATTGACCAGCGGGACCTAGCCAAAAACATTCAGTACTTC. Translating gives CASSPIDQRDLAKNIQYF.

The chain links TRBV18 to TRBJ2-3; 8 bases fit TRBD2. CDR3 size: 16 residues. Per germline, CDR1 KGHSH and CDR2 LQKENI. V was clipped by 1 base and J by 4 bases; unmatched bases: 7. The chain's CDR3 is CASSPLAGGGSDTQYF. Written as DNA, the CDR3 is TGTGCCAGCTCACCACTTGCGGGAGGAGGATCAGATACGCAGTATTTT.

CDR3 region: CASSYITGELFF. In DNA form, the CDR3 reads TGTGCCAGCAGTTACATAACCGGGGAGCTGTTTTTT. The gene calls are TRBV6-5 and TRBJ2-2; D gene unclear. Germline V CDR1 and CDR2: MNHEY, SVGAGI. Trimming left V 2 bases short and J 5 bases short, with 3 bases between. This CDR3 contains 12 residues.

The count of this clone is one. This chain uses TRBV7-2 with TRBJ2-5, with D tentatively TRBD2 (6 bases). Germline V lookup: CDR1 SGHTA, CDR2 FQGNSA. V lost 4 bases and J lost 4, with 16 bases in between. The CDR3 has 15 residues. The CDR3 spells CASSSTAGTRETQYF. For the CDR3, the DNA is TGTGCCAGCAGCTCAACCGCGGGAACTCGAGAGACCCAGTACTTC.

The chain employs TRBV6-1 and TRBJ1-1; 7 bases are a match to TRBD1. V lost 4 bases and J lost 0; bases outside the gene matches: 5. CDR1 and CDR2 (germline): MNHNS, SASEGT. The CDR3 contains 15 residues. The CDR3 DNA follows: TGTGCCAGCAGTGTGTCCGGGACAGTGAACACTGAAGCTTTCTTT. Its protein product is CASSVSGTVNTEAFF.

The rearrangement uses TRBV19 and TRBJ2-3, with 9 nucleotides matching TRBD2. The CDR3 consists of 15 residues. V lost 3 bases, J lost 2 bases, and 3 bases stayed unmatched. Germline CDR1 and CDR2: LNHDA and SQIVND (reference sequence). Here the CDR3 DNA reads TGTGCCAGTAGTATCGGACTAGCGATCACAGATACGCAGTATTTT. This codes for CASSIGLAITDTQYF.

The chain joins TRBV28 to TRBJ2-5, with TRBD1 as a possible D gene (5 bases). Trimming took off 3 bases at V and 5 bases at J, with 13 bases between the two ends. The length of the CDR3 is 14 residues. The germline V gene encodes CDR1 MDHEN and CDR2 SYDVKM. The CDR3 loop reads CASSLAGFQETQYF. The CDR3 DNA reads as TGTGCCAGCAGTTTGGCAGGGTTCCAGGAGACCCAGTACTTC.